What follows describes a single TCR beta chain. Its antigen is as yet unknown. The sample originates from a study of CD4 T cells in relation to SARS-CoV-2 and coronaviruses. Study in general: No peptide or an HIV-1 Nef peptide pool served as negative control. General study findings and limits: About 65% of donors had memory CD4+ clonotypes crossrecognizing SARS-CoV-2 and common cold coronavirus spike. No crossreactivity against non-spike viral proteins was tested here.

Method: immunoSEQ multiplex PCR; TCRdb's copy keeps in-frame clones and lacks some. The sample has under 25,000 clones, approximately 78% seen once. Unexposed donor CD4+ T cells date from 2011-2018, before the COVID-19 pandemic. The cells were cultured for about ten days before CD4+ T cells were isolated. Cells permitting, SARS-CoV-2 S/N and four cold-coronavirus spikes were tested on unexposed-donor CD4+ T cells. CDR3 length equals 16 residues. The germline V and J ends were trimmed by 1 base and 2 bases, with 15 bases remaining between them. Germline loops: CDR1 SGHRS, CDR2 YFSETQ. The specimen sequenced was CD4+ T cells from PBMCs, cultured in vitro. This sequence was found in a human donor in good health. This sequence joins TRBV5-1 and TRBJ2-5; perhaps TRBD1 as D (5 bases). CDR3 sequence: CASSLSTGVPQETQYF. The DNA of the CDR3 is TGCGCCAGCAGCTTGAGCACAGGTGTCCCGCAAGAGACCCAGTACTTC.